This T cell receptor (beta chain) comes out of a study of blood T cells in healthy people across ages. The CDR3 runs to 16 residues. Germline-derived CDR1 and CDR2 are MGHRA and YSYEKL. Trimming removed 0 bases at V and 1 base at J, with 12 bases between. For the second PCR, which ran for 7 to 11 cycles, a sample-barcoded 5' primer and a J-beta primer mix were used. TCRdb passed the 5' RACE reads through MiXCR, listing each CDR3 protein once. The data contain over 1,500,000 distinct CDR3 sequences, about two fifths of them seen just once; the ten biggest clones take up roughly 24%. This sequence joins TRBV4-1 and TRBJ1-1; D unresolved. This TCR was sampled from a human donor in good health. The specimen sequenced was blood. This chain's CDR3 is CASSQDPGRQNTEAFF. Written as DNA, the CDR3 is TGCGCCAGCAGCCAAGACCCAGGCCGGCAGAACACTGAAGCTTTCTTT.